Sequencing of this T cell receptor (beta chain) was carried out in a study of identical twins. TCRdb processed the 5' RACE reads anew with MiXCR; each CDR3 protein has one entry. The sample contains some 630,000 distinct CDR3 sequences, under 8.5% of which appear only once. Trimming removed 6 bases from V and 2 bases from J, with 9 bases in between. Germline CDR1 MDHEN, CDR2 SYDVKM. The CDR3 totals 13 residues. A word on this clonotype: What it binds is not known.

The study, taken as a whole, reports: Cord blood beta clonotypes present at high abundance carried fewer insertions; no such pattern appeared in memory repertoires. Out-of-frame alpha sequences common to twins were enriched for low generation probability.

The same data also contributed to another study, on yellow fever vaccine responses in identical twins.

The material sequenced was PBMCs. The chain is built from TRBV28 and TRBJ2-3; a possible D gene is TRBD2 (6 bases). The sequence was collected from a woman aged 18-35 years in good health. The CDR3 here is CASREGTTDTQYF. The CDR3 DNA sequence: TGTGCCAGCAGGGAGGGTACCACAGATACGCAGTATTTT.